A single T cell receptor (beta chain) is shown here with its context. This clone was recorded once. It lacks a known antigen. No much larger clone exists at a distance of one base, and base qualities are not known. The junction shows trimming of 8 bases on V and 5 bases on J, and the gene matches do not reach 6 bases of it. The germline V gene (reference sequence) supplies CDR1 LGHDT and CDR2 YNNKEL. From the cysteine up to the phenylalanine, the CDR3 has a length of 13 residues. Just the 39-base CDR3 DNA is kept, in frame starting at base 1. This entry comes from a study of blood T cell repertoires in COVID-19 (dated by TCRdb to 2018 to 2021). General notes on the study: The collaborator samples originated in the United States, Italy and Spain and spanned the acute and convalescent phases of COVID-19. The prospective study material was composed of cDNA or gDNA derived from T cells, B-cell-depleted T cells, or PBMCs. The dataset comprised deeply sampled blood TCRbeta repertoires from subjects exposed to, actively infected with, or recovered from COVID-19. The repertoires were released in a freely available public database intended as a resource for research on the immune response to SARS-CoV-2. The samples were drawn from the first 160 participants of the ongoing ImmuneRACE study and from 1,200 or so subjects provided by 6 global collaborators. Nearly every sample came with metadata listing a de-identified subject ID, COVID-19 status, age in years and sex. Where available, HLA class I and class II types were obtained from metadata supplied by the sample provider rather than from assay-based typing.

The immunoSEQ Assay, a bias-controlled multiplex PCR, was used to amplify TCRbeta CDR3 regions from genomic DNA. Per the source publication's procedure: Nucleated cell counts per sample were estimated from amplification of reference gene primers within the assay. Sequence reads were collapsed and filtered to measure the absolute abundance of every unique TCRbeta CDR3 rearrangement. For each sample, productive Simpson clonality was calculated as the square root of Simpson's diversity index across productive rearrangements. Imported from immuneACCESS, the table was reduced by TCRdb to in-frame sequences with V and J called. These copies leave out some clones; in studies compared against another copy, an unresolved V gene accounts for under half, and the cause of the remainder is not known. Clonal size and the V and J genes are those of that table, whereas D and trimming came from the DNA. Counted in this sample were 250,000 or so clones; nearly 90% of them appeared once. The ten most abundant clones make up roughly 2% of the sample.

One collaborating source in Seattle enrolled patients during active infection and followed them longitudinally through the course of disease. The collaborating institutions used their own protocols to collect whole blood in K2EDTA tubes. For TCRbeta analysis, collaborators shipped samples in one of three forms: frozen whole blood, isolated PBMCs, or DNA extracted from either of those sample types. The research as a whole found: The amount of clinical and demographic metadata varied by source and participant and was provided uncurated.

The TCR was taken from a woman in her sixties with COVID-19, enrolled during active disease. The sequenced material came from peripheral blood. The chain was built from TRBV3-1 (or the pseudogene TRBV3-2) and TRBJ1-5, and 7 junctional nucleotides match TRBD1. Read as DNA, the sequence is TGTGCCAGCGGCAAGGGGACAGATCAGCCCCAGCATTTT. It translates to CASGKGTDQPQHF.